This entry describes one TCR beta chain. Its matching antigen is unknown. Trimming removed 6 bases at V and 0 bases at J, with 18 bases between. This CDR3 region has 18 residues. Germline CDR1 MNHEY, CDR2 SMNVEV (reference sequence). A multiplex PCR was run with 60 Vbeta primers and 13 Jbeta primers. Sequencing used immunoSEQ multiplex PCR; TCRdb keeps in-frame clones, though not all of them. The sample yields about 130,000 clones, 74% seen once. This specimen comes from a study of cytomegalovirus exposure and HLA in healthy donors. Study results and limitations: A later analysis reportedly found that, within productive TCRs, an Asian-associated ancestry cluster had fewer N-insertions than the mean observed across the approximately 600 donors. Productive rates of about 90% or about 30% were seen for most TCR beta V segments in an earlier analysis.

The chain combines TRBV27 with TRBJ1-6; D gene ambiguous. Sequencing was carried out using PBMCs. This receptor was identified in a man aged 18-30 years in good health and CMV-seropositive. CDR3 nucleotides: TGTGCCAGCAGCCCCTTCAGGACGGGGAGCTCCTATAATTCACCCCTCCACTTT. It specifies CASSPFRTGSSYNSPLHF.